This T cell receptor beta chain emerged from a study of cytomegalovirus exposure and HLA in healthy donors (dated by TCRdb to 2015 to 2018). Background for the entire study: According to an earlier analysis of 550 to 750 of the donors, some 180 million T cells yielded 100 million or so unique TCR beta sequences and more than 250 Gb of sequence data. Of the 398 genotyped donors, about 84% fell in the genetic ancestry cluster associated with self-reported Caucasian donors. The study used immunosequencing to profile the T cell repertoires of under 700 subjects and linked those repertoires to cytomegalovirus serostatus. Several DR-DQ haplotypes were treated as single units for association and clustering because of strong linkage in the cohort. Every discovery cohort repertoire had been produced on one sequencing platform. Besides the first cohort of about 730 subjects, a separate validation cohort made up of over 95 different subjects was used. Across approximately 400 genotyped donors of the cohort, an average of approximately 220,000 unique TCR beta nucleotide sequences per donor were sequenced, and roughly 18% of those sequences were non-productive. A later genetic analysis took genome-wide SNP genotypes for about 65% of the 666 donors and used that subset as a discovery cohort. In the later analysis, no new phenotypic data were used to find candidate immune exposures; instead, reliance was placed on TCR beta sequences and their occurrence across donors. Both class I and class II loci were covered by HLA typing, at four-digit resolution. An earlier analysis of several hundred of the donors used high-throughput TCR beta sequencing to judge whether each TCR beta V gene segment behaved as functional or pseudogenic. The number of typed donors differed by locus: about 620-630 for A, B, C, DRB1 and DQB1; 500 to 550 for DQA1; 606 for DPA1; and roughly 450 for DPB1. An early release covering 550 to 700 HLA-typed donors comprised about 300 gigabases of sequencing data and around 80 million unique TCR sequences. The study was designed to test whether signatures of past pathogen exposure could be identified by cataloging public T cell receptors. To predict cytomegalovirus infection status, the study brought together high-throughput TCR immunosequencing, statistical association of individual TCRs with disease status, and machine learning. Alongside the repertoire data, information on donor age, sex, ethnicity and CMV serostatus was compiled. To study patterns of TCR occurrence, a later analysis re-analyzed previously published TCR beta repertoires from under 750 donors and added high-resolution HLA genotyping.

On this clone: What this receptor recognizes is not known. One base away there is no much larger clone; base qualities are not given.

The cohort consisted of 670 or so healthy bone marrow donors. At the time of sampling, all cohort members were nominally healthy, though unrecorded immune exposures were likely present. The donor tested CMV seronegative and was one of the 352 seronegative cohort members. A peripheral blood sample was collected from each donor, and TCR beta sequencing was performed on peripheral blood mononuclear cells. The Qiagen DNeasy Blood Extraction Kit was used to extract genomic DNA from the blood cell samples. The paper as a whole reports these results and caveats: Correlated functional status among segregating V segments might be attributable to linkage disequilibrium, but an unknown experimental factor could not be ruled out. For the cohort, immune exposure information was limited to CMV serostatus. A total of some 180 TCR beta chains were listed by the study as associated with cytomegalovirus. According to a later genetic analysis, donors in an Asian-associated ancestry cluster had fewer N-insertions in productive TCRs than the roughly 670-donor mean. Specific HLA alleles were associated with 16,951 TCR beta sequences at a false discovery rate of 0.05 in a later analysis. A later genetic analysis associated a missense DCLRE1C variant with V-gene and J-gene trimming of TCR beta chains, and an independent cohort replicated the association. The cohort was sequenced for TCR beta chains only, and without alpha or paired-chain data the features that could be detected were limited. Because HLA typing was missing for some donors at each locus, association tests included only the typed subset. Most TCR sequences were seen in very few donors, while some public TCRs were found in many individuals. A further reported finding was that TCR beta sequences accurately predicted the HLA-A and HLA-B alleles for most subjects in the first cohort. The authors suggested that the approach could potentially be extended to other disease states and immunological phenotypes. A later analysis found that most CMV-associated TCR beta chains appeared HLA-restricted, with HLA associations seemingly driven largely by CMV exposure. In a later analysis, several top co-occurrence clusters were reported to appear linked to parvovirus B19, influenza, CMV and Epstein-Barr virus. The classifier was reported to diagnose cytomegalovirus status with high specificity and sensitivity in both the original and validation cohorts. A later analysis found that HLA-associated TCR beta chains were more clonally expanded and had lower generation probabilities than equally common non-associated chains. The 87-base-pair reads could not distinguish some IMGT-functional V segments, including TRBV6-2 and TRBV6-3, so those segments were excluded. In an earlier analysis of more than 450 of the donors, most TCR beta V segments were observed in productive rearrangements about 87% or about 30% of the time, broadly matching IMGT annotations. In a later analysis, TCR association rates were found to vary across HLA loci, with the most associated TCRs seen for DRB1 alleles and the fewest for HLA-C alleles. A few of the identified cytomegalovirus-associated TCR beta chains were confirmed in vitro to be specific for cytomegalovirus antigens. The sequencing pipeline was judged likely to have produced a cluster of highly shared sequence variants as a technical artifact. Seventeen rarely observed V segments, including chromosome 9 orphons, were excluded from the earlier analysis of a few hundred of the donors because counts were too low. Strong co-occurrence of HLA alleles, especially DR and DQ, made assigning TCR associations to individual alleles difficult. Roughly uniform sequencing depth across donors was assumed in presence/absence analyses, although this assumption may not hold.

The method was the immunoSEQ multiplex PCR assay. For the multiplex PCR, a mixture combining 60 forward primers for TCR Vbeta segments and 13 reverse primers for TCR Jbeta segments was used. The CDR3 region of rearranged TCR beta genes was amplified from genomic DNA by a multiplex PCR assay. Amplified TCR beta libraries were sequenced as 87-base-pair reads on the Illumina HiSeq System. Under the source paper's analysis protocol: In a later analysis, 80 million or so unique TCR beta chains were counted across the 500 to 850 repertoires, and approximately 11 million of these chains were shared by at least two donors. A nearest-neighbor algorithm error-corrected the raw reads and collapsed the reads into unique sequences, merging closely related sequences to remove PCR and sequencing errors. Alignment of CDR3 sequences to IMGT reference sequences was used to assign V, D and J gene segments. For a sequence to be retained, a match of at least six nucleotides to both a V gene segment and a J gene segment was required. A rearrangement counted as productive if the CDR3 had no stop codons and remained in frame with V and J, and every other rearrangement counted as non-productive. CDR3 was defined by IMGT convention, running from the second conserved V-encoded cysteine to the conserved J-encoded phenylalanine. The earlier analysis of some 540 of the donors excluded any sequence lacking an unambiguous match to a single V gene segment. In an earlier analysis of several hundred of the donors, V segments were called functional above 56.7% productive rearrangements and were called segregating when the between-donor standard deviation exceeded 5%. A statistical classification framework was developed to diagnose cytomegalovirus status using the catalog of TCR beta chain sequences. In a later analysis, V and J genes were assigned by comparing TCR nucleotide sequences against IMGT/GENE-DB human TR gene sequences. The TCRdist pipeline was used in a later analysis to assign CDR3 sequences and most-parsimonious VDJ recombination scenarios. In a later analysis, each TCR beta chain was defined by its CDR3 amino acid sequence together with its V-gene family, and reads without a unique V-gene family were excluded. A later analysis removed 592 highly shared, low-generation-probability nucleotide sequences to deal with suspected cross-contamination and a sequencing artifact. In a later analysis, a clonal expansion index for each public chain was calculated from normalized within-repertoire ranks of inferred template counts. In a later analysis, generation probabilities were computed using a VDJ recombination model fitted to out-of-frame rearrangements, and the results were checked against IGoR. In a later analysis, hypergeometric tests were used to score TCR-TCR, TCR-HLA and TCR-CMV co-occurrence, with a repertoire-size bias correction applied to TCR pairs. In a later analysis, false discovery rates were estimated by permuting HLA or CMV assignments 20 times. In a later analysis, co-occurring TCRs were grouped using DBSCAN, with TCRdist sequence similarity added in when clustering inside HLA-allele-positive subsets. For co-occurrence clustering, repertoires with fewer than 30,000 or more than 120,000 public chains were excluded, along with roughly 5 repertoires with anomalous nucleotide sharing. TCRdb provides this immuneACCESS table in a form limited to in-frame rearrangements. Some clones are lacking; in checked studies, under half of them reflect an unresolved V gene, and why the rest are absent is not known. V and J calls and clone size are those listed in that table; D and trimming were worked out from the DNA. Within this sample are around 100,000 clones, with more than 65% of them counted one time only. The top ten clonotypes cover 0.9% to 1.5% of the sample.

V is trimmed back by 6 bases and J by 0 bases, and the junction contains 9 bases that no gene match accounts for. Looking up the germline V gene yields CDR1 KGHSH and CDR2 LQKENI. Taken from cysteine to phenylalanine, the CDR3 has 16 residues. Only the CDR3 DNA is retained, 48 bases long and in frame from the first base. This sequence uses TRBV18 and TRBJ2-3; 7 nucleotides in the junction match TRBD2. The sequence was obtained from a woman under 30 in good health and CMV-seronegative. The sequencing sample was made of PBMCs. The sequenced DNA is TGTGCCAGCTCGCTAGCGGTAGCGGTGAGCACAGATACGCAGTATTTT. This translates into CASSLAVAVSTDTQYF.